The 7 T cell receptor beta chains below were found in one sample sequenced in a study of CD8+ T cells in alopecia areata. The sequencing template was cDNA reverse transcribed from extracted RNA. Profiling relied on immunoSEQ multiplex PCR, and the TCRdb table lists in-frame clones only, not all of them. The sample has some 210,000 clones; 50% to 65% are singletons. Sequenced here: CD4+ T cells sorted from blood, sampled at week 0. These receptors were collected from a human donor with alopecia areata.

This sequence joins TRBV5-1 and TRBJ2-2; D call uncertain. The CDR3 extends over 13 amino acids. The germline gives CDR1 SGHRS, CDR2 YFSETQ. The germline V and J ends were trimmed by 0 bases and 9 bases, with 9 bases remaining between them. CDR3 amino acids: CASSLAISRELFF. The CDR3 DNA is TGCGCCAGCAGCTTGGCGATTAGTCGGGAGCTGTTTTTT.

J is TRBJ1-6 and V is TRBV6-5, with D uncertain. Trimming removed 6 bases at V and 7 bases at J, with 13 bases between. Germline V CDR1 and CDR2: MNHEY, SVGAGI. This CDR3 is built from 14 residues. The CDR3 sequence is CASSPDGRNSPLHF. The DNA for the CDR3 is TGTGCCAGCAGCCCCGATGGGAGGAATTCACCCCTCCACTTT.

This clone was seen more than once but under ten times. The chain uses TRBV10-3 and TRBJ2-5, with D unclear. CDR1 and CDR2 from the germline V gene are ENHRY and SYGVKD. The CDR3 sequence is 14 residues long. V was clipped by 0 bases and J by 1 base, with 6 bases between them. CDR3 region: CAISESRGQETQYF. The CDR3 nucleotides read TGTGCCATCAGTGAGTCGCGCGGCCAAGAGACCCAGTACTTC.

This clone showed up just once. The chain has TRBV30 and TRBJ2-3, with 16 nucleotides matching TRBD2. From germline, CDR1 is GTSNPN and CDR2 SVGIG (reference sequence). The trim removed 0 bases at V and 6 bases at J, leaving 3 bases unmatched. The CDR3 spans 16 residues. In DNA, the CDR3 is TGTGCCTGGAGTGTACAGGGACTAGCGGGGGGGGATACGCAGTATTTT. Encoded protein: CAWSVQGLAGGDTQYF.

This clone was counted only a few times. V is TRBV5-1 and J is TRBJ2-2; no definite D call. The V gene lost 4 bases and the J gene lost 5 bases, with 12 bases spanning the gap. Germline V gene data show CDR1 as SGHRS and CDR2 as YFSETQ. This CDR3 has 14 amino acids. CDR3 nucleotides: TGCGCCAGCAGCGCGGCGTCCACAACCGGGGAGCTGTTTTTT. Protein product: CASSAASTTGELFF.

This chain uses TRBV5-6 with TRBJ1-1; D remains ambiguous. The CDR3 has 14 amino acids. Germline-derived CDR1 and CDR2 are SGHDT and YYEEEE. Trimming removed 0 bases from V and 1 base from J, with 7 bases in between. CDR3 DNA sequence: TGTGCCAGCAGCTTGGGTGGCAGGAACACTGAAGCTTTCTTT. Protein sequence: CASSLGGRNTEAFF.

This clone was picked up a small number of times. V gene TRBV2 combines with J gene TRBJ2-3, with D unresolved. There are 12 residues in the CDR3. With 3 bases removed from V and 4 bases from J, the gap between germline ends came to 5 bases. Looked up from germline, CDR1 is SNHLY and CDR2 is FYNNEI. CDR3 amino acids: CASSEGPDTQYF. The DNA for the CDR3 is TGTGCCAGCAGTGAGGGTCCAGATACGCAGTATTTT.